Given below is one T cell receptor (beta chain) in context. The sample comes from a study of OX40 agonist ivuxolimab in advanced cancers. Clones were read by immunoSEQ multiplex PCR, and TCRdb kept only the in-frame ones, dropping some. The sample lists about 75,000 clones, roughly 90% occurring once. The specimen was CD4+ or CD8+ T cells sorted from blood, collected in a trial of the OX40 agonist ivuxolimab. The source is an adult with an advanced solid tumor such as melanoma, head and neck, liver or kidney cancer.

The CDR3 here is CASRRDSGTQYF. Here the CDR3 DNA reads TGTGCCAGCAGGAGGGATAGTGGGACCCAGTACTTC. The gene calls are TRBV11-3 and TRBJ2-5; maybe TRBD2 (5 bases). Germline CDR1 is SGHNT and CDR2 is YENEEA. This CDR3 is 12 amino acids long. Deletions cut 6 bases from V and 7 bases from J, with 12 bases between.